The source of this T cell receptor (beta chain) is a study of breast tumors, draining lymph nodes, adjacent tissues. General study results and limits: Data only fit, rather than demonstrated, lymph node origin of most tumor T cells. Tumor and nontumor repertoires were significantly more similar in luminal-like than in basal-like breast cancer. Tumors had less TCR diversity than lymph nodes, more than nontumor tissue. Most tumor T cells seemingly derive from lymph node, then expand in tumor.

This CDR3 region has 13 residues. Germline lookup yields CDR1 MNHNS and CDR2 SASEGT. V dropped 5 bases and J dropped 8; count of bases not matched to a gene: 3. This clonotype showed up many times. Its target is unknown. Via MiXCR, TCRdb re-called the multiplex PCR reads, giving one row per CDR3 protein. The sample has 45,000 or so distinct CDR3 sequences, about 21% seen once; the top ten hold about 7.8%. The chain employs TRBV6-1 and TRBJ1-2; 12 bases agree with TRBD1. Input material: breast tumor tissue. The TCR comes from a female donor with breast cancer. Some clones in this sample may be carry-over from other donors' samples. CDR3 coding DNA: TGTGCCAGCAGTTGGGACAGGGGGCCCGGCTACACCTTC. It specifies CASSWDRGPGYTF.